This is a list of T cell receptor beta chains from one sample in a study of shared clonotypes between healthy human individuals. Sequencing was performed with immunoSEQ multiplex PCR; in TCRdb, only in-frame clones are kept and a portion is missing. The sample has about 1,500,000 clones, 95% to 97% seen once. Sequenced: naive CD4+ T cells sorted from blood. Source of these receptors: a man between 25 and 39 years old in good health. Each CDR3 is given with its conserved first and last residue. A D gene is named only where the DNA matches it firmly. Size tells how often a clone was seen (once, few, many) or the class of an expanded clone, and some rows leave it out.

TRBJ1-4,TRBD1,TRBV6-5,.,CASRAGQGSNEKLFF,TGTGCCAGCAGAGCGGGACAGGGCTCCAATGAAAAACTGTTTTTT
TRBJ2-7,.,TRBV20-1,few,CSAGPTYEQYF,TGCAGTGCGGGACCCACCTACGAGCAGTACTTC
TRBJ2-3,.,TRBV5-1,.,CASSLGGYTDTQYF,TGCGCCAGCAGCCTGGGGGGATACACAGATACGCAGTATTTT
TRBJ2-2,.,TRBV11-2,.,CASSLDLHTGELFF,TGTGCCAGCAGCTTAGATTTGCACACCGGGGAGCTGTTTTTT
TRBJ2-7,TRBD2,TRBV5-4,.,CASSLSAGGSYEQYF,TGTGCCAGCAGCTTGTCTGCGGGAGGATCCTACGAGCAGTACTTC
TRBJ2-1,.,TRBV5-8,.,CASSLDGGAYNEQFF,TGTGCCAGCAGCTTGGATGGGGGGGCTTACAATGAGCAGTTCTTC
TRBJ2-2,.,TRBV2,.,CASSGMDGGELFF,TGTGCCAGCAGTGGGATGGACGGCGGGGAGCTGTTTTTT
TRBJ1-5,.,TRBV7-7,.,CASSLGTNAVCNQPQHF,TGTGCCAGCAGCTTAGGGACAAACGCTGTGTGCAATCAGCCCCAGCATTTT
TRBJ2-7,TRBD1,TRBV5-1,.,CASSSDRGQQQYF,TGCGCCAGCAGCTCGGACAGGGGGCAACAGCAGTACTTC
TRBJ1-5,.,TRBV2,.,CASSEEGNQPQHF,TGTGCCAGCAGTGAGGAGGGAAATCAGCCCCAGCATTTT
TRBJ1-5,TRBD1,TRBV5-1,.,CASRDREDQPQHF,TGCGCCAGCCGGGACAGGGAGGATCAGCCCCAGCATTTT
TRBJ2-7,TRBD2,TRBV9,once,CASSVSGNSYEQYF,TGTGCCAGCAGCGTTAGCGGGAACTCCTACGAGCAGTACTTC
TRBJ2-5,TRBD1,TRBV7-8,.,CASRLGGEETQYF,TGTGCCAGCAGGCTAGGGGGCGAGGAGACCCAGTACTTC